The sequence of this TCR beta chain was determined in a study of response to subunit inactivated influenza vaccine. Study observations and caveats: Authors suggested that a seasonal influenza vaccination recruits few new T cells each time.

Notes on this clonotype: The antigen remains undetermined.

TCRdb fed the RT-PCR reads into MiXCR, producing one record per CDR3 protein. The sample records under 200,000 distinct CDR3 sequences, around 11% being singletons. V was shortened by 6 bases and J by 8 bases, with 16 bases between the two germline ends. From germline, CDR1 is MDHEN and CDR2 SYDVKM. The CDR3 has 13 amino acids. This sequence joins TRBV28 and TRBJ1-2; D call uncertain. Here the sequenced sample was CD8+ T cells sorted from PBMCs, taken less than 30 months after vaccination. This TCR was recovered from a man aged 50 to 69 who received an inactivated influenza vaccine. CDR3 sequence (DNA): TGTGCCAGCAGCCACCGACCGGAGAAAGGCTACACCTTC. It specifies CASSHRPEKGYTF.